This is a list of T cell receptor beta chains from one sample in a study of cytomegalovirus exposure and HLA in healthy donors. Sequencing used immunoSEQ multiplex PCR; TCRdb keeps in-frame clones, though not all of them. The table shows fewer than 250,000 clones, with about nine tenths occurring only once. Sequencing input: PBMCs. These receptors came from a woman between 18 and 29 years old in good health and CMV-seropositive. CDR3s include the opening cysteine and the closing phenylalanine or tryptophan. D genes are given only for firm matches. Clone size appears in some rows only: once, few, many, or a class for an expanded clone.

v_gene: TRBV19; j_gene: TRBJ2-5; abundance: -; d_gene: -; CDR3aa: CASSIERGETQYF; CDR3nt: TGTGCCAGTAGTATAGAGAGAGGGGAGACCCAGTACTTC
v_gene: TRBV6-1; j_gene: TRBJ1-2; abundance: -; d_gene: -; CDR3aa: CASSATAGSYGYTF; CDR3nt: TGTGCCAGCAGTGCGACTGCCGGATCCTATGGCTACACCTTC
v_gene: TRBV5-1; j_gene: TRBJ2-5; abundance: -; d_gene: TRBD2; CDR3aa: CASSSLLAGGRETQYF; CDR3nt: TGCGCCAGCAGCTCCCTACTAGCGGGAGGTCGGGAGACCCAGTACTTC
v_gene: TRBV5-6; j_gene: TRBJ1-5; abundance: few; d_gene: TRBD1; CDR3aa: CASSLGRDRNQPQHF; CDR3nt: TGTGCCAGCAGCTTGGGCCGGGACAGAAATCAGCCCCAGCATTTT
v_gene: TRBV6-1; j_gene: TRBJ2-5; abundance: -; d_gene: -; CDR3aa: CASILRGTQETQYF; CDR3nt: TGTGCCAGCATTTTAAGGGGGACCCAAGAGACCCAGTACTTC
v_gene: TRBV27; j_gene: TRBJ2-1; abundance: -; d_gene: TRBD2; CDR3aa: CASSFSGLAAGSYNEQFF; CDR3nt: TGTGCCAGCAGTTTCTCGGGACTAGCGGCGGGCTCCTACAATGAGCAGTTCTTC
v_gene: TRBV5-1; j_gene: TRBJ2-3; abundance: -; d_gene: -; CDR3aa: CASSLTGPHTDTQYF; CDR3nt: TGCGCCAGCAGCTTGACAGGGCCACATACAGATACGCAGTATTTT
v_gene: TRBV10-3; j_gene: TRBJ2-7; abundance: once; d_gene: TRBD2; CDR3aa: CAISELAGRSSYEQYF; CDR3nt: TGTGCCATCAGTGAGTTAGCGGGGCGGAGCTCCTACGAGCAGTACTTC
v_gene: TRBV27; j_gene: TRBJ2-5; abundance: -; d_gene: TRBD2; CDR3aa: CASSFSSGYQETQYF; CDR3nt: TGTGCCAGCAGTTTCTCTAGCGGGTACCAAGAGACCCAGTACTTC
v_gene: TRBV21-1; j_gene: TRBJ2-6; abundance: -; d_gene: -; CDR3aa: CASSPRVRERANVLTF; CDR3nt: TGTGCCAGCAGCCCCCGGGTAAGGGAGCGGGCCAACGTCCTGACTTTC
v_gene: TRBV7-2; j_gene: TRBJ2-1; abundance: -; d_gene: -; CDR3aa: CASGEWDSQFF; CDR3nt: TGTGCCAGCGGAGAGTGGGACTCTCAGTTCTTC
v_gene: TRBV28; j_gene: TRBJ2-1; abundance: -; d_gene: TRBD2; CDR3aa: CASNQQLAGGPSYNEQFF; CDR3nt: TGTGCTTCAAACCAACAACTAGCGGGAGGGCCCTCCTACAATGAGCAGTTCTTC
v_gene: TRBV7-7; j_gene: TRBJ2-1; abundance: -; d_gene: TRBD1; CDR3aa: CASSPVAGQGHNEQFF; CDR3nt: TGTGCTAGCAGCCCTGTGGCTGGACAGGGTCACAATGAGCAGTTCTTC
v_gene: TRBV9; j_gene: TRBJ2-7; abundance: -; d_gene: TRBD2; CDR3aa: CASSVALGLAYEQYF; CDR3nt: TGTGCCAGCAGCGTAGCTCTAGGACTAGCGTACGAGCAGTACTTC
v_gene: TRBV11-2; j_gene: TRBJ1-4; abundance: -; d_gene: -; CDR3aa: CASSPSPSGGTLFF; CDR3nt: TGTGCCAGCAGCCCATCCCCTTCCGGGGGGACCCTGTTTTTT
v_gene: TRBV5-4; j_gene: TRBJ2-3; abundance: -; d_gene: TRBD2; CDR3aa: CASSIPGTSGRGVTDTQYF; CDR3nt: TGTGCCAGCAGCATACCCGGGACTAGCGGGAGGGGAGTTACAGATACGCAGTATTTT
v_gene: TRBV30; j_gene: TRBJ2-1; abundance: -; d_gene: -; CDR3aa: CAWSPGVSGRNEQFF; CDR3nt: TGTGCCTGGAGTCCCGGGGTGAGTGGGAGGAATGAGCAGTTCTTC
v_gene: TRBV5-1; j_gene: TRBJ2-3; abundance: -; d_gene: TRBD2; CDR3aa: CASSWTSGTDTQYF; CDR3nt: TGCGCCAGCAGTTGGACTAGCGGCACAGATACGCAGTATTTT
v_gene: TRBV9; j_gene: TRBJ2-7; abundance: once; d_gene: TRBD2; CDR3aa: CASSPSGRAYEQYF; CDR3nt: TGTGCCAGCAGCCCCAGCGGGAGGGCCTACGAGCAGTACTTC
v_gene: TRBV2; j_gene: TRBJ1-2; abundance: -; d_gene: -; CDR3aa: CASSARVLNGYTF; CDR3nt: TGTGCCAGCAGTGCCCGGGTACTTAATGGCTACACCTTC
v_gene: TRBV7-3; j_gene: TRBJ2-2; abundance: -; d_gene: -; CDR3aa: CASSVITGELFF; CDR3nt: TGTGCCAGCAGCGTTATCACCGGGGAGCTGTTTTTT
v_gene: TRBV5-1; j_gene: TRBJ1-4; abundance: once; d_gene: -; CDR3aa: CASSSRLQDGEKLFF; CDR3nt: TGCGCCAGCAGCTCAAGGCTACAGGATGGTGAAAAACTGTTTTTT
v_gene: TRBV5-1; j_gene: TRBJ2-1; abundance: -; d_gene: TRBD2; CDR3aa: CASSLEAGLAGGLENEQFF; CDR3nt: TGCGCCAGCAGCTTGGAGGCCGGACTAGCGGGAGGTTTGGAGAATGAGCAGTTCTTC
v_gene: TRBV4-1; j_gene: TRBJ2-5; abundance: -; d_gene: TRBD2; CDR3aa: CASSQDQLAGVRETQYF; CDR3nt: TGCGCCAGCAGCCAAGATCAGCTAGCGGGAGTCCGAGAGACCCAGTACTTC
v_gene: TRBV7-6; j_gene: TRBJ2-7; abundance: once; d_gene: -; CDR3aa: CASSLGGTSYEQYF; CDR3nt: TGTGCCAGCAGCTTAGGCGGGACCTCCTACGAGCAGTACTTC
v_gene: TRBV5-1; j_gene: TRBJ2-1; abundance: few; d_gene: -; CDR3aa: CASSSRGEQFF; CDR3nt: TGCGCCAGCAGCTCCCGCGGTGAGCAGTTCTTC
v_gene: TRBV19; j_gene: TRBJ1-4; abundance: many; d_gene: TRBD1; CDR3aa: CASSPGQRNEKLFF; CDR3nt: TGTGCCAGTAGCCCGGGACAGCGAAATGAAAAACTGTTTTTT
v_gene: TRBV27; j_gene: TRBJ2-4; abundance: -; d_gene: TRBD1; CDR3aa: CASSSGQGNIQYF; CDR3nt: TGTGCCAGCAGTAGCGGACAGGGTAACATTCAGTACTTC
v_gene: TRBV5-1; j_gene: TRBJ1-2; abundance: few; d_gene: TRBD1; CDR3aa: CASSLGDRGYGYTF; CDR3nt: TGCGCCAGCAGCTTGGGGGACAGGGGTTATGGCTACACCTTC
v_gene: TRBV5-1; j_gene: TRBJ2-4; abundance: -; d_gene: -; CDR3aa: CASSPGSGDIQYF; CDR3nt: TGCGCCAGCAGCCCGGGGTCAGGAGACATTCAGTACTTC
v_gene: TRBV14; j_gene: TRBJ2-2; abundance: -; d_gene: TRBD1; CDR3aa: CASSQTGQNTGELFF; CDR3nt: TGTGCCAGCAGCCAGACAGGGCAGAACACCGGGGAGCTGTTTTTT
v_gene: TRBV5-1; j_gene: TRBJ2-7; abundance: few; d_gene: -; CDR3aa: CASSLGAYEQYF; CDR3nt: TGCGCCAGCAGCTTGGGAGCCTACGAGCAGTACTTC
v_gene: TRBV7-9; j_gene: TRBJ2-5; abundance: -; d_gene: TRBD2; CDR3aa: CASSSGLARGTQYF; CDR3nt: TGTGCCAGCAGCTCGGGACTAGCCCGGGGGACCCAGTACTTC
v_gene: TRBV6-1; j_gene: TRBJ1-3; abundance: -; d_gene: -; CDR3aa: CASRRPGPGNTIYF; CDR3nt: TGTGCCAGCAGGCGTCCAGGGCCAGGAAACACCATATATTTT
v_gene: TRBV7-9; j_gene: TRBJ2-7; abundance: -; d_gene: TRBD2; CDR3aa: CASSLETSGSPYEQYF; CDR3nt: TGTGCCAGCAGCTTAGAGACTAGCGGGAGCCCCTACGAGCAGTACTTC
v_gene: TRBV18; j_gene: TRBJ2-2; abundance: -; d_gene: TRBD2; CDR3aa: CASSSGRAPGELFF; CDR3nt: TGTGCCAGCTCAAGCGGGAGGGCCCCCGGGGAGCTGTTTTTT
v_gene: TRBV7-9; j_gene: TRBJ2-2; abundance: -; d_gene: -; CDR3aa: CASSPTGGTVTGELFF; CDR3nt: TGTGCCAGCAGCCCTACTGGCGGGACGGTCACCGGGGAGCTGTTTTTT
v_gene: TRBV29-1; j_gene: TRBJ2-3; abundance: -; d_gene: -; CDR3aa: CSVEDGRDTDTQYF; CDR3nt: TGCAGCGTTGAAGATGGGCGGGACACAGATACGCAGTATTTT
v_gene: TRBV7-7; j_gene: TRBJ2-3; abundance: -; d_gene: -; CDR3aa: CASSLARGHTDTQYF; CDR3nt: TGTGCTAGCAGCTTGGCCCGGGGTCACACAGATACGCAGTATTTT
v_gene: TRBV28; j_gene: TRBJ1-2; abundance: -; d_gene: TRBD1; CDR3aa: CASSFGGYGTEDNYGYTF; CDR3nt: TGTGCCAGCAGTTTCGGCGGGTATGGGACAGAAGATAACTATGGCTACACCTTC
v_gene: TRBV29-1; j_gene: TRBJ2-7; abundance: -; d_gene: -; CDR3aa: CSVSHTFARYEQYF; CDR3nt: TGCAGCGTTAGTCACACCTTCGCCAGGTACGAGCAGTACTTC
v_gene: TRBV28; j_gene: TRBJ2-1; abundance: -; d_gene: TRBD2; CDR3aa: CASIRTSGYNEQFF; CDR3nt: TGTGCCAGCATAAGGACTAGCGGATACAATGAGCAGTTCTTC
v_gene: TRBV5-8; j_gene: TRBJ1-4; abundance: -; d_gene: -; CDR3aa: CASSVGTIMSANEKLFF; CDR3nt: TGTGCCAGCAGCGTGGGGACAATTATGTCGGCTAATGAAAAACTGTTTTTT
v_gene: TRBV28; j_gene: TRBJ2-1; abundance: -; d_gene: TRBD1; CDR3aa: CASSSAPLGQDSQQFF; CDR3nt: TGTGCCAGCAGTTCCGCCCCCCTCGGACAGGACAGCCAGCAGTTCTTC
v_gene: TRBV28; j_gene: TRBJ1-1; abundance: -; d_gene: -; CDR3aa: CASTDRYAEAFF; CDR3nt: TGTGCCAGCACCGACAGGTACGCTGAAGCTTTCTTT